Sequencing of this T cell receptor beta chain was carried out in a study of shared clonotypes between healthy human individuals. This clone came up a few times. What it binds is not known. Every immunoSEQ plate was one replicate of a subset's evenly spread DNA. Method: immunoSEQ multiplex PCR; TCRdb's copy keeps in-frame clones and lacks some. The sample records a few million clones, over 90% being singletons. V lost 2 bases and J 3 bases, leaving 5 bases between the germline ends. CDR1 and CDR2 (germline): MNHNS, SASEGT. The CDR3 length is 13 residues. Study observations and caveats: Naive subsets generally exceeded memory subsets in estimated richness. For naive CD4 cells, roughly 5% of clonotypes were shared across a few donors. Non-shared clonotypes displayed generation probabilities falling below those of clonotypes present in all four donors.

This chain connects TRBV6-1 to TRBJ1-5; unclear D gene. The sequencing input was naive CD4+ T cells from PBMCs. Described subset: CD45RA+ positively selected. The sequence was collected from a man aged 18 to 35 in good health. Some clones in this sample may be carry-over from other donors' samples. DNA of the CDR3: TGTGCCAGCAGTGAAATAACCAATCAGCCCCAGCATTTT. It is translated as CASSEITNQPQHF.